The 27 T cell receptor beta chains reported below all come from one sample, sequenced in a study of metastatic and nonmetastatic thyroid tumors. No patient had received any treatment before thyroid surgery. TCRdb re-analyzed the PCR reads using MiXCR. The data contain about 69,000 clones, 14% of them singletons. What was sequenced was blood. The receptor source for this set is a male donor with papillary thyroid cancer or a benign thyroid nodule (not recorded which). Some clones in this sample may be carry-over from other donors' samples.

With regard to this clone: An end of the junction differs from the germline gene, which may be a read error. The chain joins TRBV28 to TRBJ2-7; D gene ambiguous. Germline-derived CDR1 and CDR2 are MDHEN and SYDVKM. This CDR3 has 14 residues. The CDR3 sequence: CAISTTVSSYEQYF. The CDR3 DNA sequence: TGTGCCATCAGTACCACAGTGAGCTCCTACGAGCAGTACTTC.

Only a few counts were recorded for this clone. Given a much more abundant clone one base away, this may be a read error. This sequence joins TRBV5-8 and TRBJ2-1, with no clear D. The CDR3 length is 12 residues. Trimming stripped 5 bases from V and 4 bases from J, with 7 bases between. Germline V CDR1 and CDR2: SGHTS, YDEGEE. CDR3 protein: CASRKVYNEQFF. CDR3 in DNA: TGTGCCAGCAGGAAGGTTTACAATGAGCAGTTCTTC.

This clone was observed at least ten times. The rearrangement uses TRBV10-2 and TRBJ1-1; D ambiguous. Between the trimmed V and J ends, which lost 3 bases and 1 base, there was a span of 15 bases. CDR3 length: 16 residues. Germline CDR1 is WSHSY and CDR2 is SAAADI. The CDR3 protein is CASSDLVRAPNTEAFF. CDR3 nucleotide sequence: TGCGCCAGCAGTGACCTCGTCCGGGCACCGAACACTGAAGCTTTCTTT.

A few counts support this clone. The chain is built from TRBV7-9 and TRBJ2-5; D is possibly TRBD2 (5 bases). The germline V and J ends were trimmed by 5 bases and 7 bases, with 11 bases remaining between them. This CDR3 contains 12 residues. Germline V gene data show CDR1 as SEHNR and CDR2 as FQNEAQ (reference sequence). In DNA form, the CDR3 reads TGTGCCAGCAGCGACACCCGGGGGACCCAGTACTTC. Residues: CASSDTRGTQYF.

CDR3 region: CASSLNVQRGYTF. For the CDR3, the DNA is TGTGCCAGCAGCTTAAACGTACAGAGGGGCTACACCTTC. The chain has TRBV11-2 and TRBJ1-2; D gene uncertain. The germline V gene encodes CDR1 SGHAT and CDR2 FQNNGV. The CDR3 is 13 residues long. V was cut by 2 bases and J by 8 bases, with 12 bases left in between.

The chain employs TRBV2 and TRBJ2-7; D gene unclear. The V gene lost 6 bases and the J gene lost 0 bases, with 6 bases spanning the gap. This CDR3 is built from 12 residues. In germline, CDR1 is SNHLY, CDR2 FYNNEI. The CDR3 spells CASRTRSYEQYF. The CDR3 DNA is TGTGCCAGCAGGACACGCTCCTACGAGCAGTACTTC.

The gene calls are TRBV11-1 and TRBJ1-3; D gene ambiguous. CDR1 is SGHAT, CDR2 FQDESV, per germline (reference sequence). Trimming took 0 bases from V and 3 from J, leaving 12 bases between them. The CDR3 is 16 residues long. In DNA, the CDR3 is TGTGCCAGCAGCTTAGCACGGGGTTCTTATGGAAACACCATATATTTT. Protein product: CASSLARGSYGNTIYF. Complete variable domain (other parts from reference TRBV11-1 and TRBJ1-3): EAEVAQSPRYKITEKSQAVAFWCDPISGHATLYWYRQILGQGPELLVQFQDESVVDDSQLPKDRFSAERLKGVDSTLKIQPAELGDSAMYLCASSLARGSYGNTIYFGEGSWLTVV.

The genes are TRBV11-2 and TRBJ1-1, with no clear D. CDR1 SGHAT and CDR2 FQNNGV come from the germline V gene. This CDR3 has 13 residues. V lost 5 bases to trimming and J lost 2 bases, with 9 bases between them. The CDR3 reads CASSPAANTEAFF. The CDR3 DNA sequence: TGTGCCAGCAGCCCCGCGGCAAACACTGAAGCTTTCTTT.

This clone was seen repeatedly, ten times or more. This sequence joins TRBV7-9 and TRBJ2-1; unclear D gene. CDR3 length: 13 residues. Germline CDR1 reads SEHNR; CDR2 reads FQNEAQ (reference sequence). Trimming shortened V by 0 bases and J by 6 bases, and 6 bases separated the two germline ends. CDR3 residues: CASSLANGNEQFF. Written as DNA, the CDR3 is TGTGCCAGCAGCTTAGCGAATGGCAATGAGCAGTTCTTC.

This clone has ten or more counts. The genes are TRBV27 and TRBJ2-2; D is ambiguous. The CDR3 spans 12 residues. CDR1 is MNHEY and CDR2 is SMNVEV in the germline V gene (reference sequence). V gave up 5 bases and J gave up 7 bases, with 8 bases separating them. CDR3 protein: CASSHQSGELFF. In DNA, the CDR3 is TGTGCCAGCAGTCACCAGAGCGGGGAGCTGTTTTTT.

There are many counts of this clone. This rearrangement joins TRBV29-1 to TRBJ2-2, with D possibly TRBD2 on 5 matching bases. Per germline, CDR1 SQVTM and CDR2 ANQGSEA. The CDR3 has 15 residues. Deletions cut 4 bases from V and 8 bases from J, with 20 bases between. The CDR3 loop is CSVADRSGSVGELFF. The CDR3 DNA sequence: TGCAGCGTTGCGGATAGATCGGGGAGTGTTGGGGAGCTGTTTTTT.

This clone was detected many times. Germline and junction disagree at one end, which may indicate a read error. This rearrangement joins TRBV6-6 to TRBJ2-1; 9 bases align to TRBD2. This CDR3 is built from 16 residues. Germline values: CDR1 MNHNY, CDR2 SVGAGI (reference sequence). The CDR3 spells CVSSSAGGPDGPPQFF. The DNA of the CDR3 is TGTGTCAGCAGTTCCGCGGGAGGGCCGGATGGTCCCCCCCAATTCTTC.

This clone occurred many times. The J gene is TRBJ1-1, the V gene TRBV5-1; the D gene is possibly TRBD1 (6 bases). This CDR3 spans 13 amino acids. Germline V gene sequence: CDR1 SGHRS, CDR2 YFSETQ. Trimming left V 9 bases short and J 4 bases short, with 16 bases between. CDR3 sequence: CATRRGGGTEAFF. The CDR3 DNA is TGCGCCACCCGAAGAGGGGGAGGCACTGAAGCTTTCTTT.

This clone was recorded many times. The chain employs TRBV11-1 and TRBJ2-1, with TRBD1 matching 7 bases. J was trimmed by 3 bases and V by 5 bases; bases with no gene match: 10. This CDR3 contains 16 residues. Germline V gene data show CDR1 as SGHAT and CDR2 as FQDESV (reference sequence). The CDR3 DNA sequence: TGTGCCAGCAGCCAAATAGAACAGGGGAGCTACAATGAGCAGTTCTTC. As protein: CASSQIEQGSYNEQFF.

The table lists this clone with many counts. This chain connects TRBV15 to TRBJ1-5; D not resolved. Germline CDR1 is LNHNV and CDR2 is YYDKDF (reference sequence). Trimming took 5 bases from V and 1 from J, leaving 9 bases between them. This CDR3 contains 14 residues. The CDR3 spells CATSYGLSNQPQHF. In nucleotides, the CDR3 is TGTGCCACCAGCTACGGACTGAGCAATCAGCCCCAGCATTTT.

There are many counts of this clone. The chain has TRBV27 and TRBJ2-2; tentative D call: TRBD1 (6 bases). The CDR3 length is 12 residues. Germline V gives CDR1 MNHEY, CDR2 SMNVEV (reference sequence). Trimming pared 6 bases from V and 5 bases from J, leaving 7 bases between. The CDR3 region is CASSQGTGELFF. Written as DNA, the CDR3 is TGTGCCAGCAGCCAGGGGACCGGGGAGCTGTTTTTT.

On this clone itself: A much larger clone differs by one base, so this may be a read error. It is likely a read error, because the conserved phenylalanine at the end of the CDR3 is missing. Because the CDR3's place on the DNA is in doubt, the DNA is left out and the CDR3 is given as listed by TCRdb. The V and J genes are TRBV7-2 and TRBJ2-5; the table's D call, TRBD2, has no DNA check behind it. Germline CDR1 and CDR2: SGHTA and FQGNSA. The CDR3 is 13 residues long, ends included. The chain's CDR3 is CASILEVAGDVSR.

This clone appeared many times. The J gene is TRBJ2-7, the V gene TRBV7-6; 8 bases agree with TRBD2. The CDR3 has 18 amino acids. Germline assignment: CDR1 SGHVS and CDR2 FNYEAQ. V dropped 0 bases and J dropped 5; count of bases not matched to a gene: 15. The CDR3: CASSLAPQGSGAFNEQYF. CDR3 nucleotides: TGTGCCAGCAGCTTAGCACCTCAAGGTAGCGGGGCTTTCAACGAGCAGTACTTC.

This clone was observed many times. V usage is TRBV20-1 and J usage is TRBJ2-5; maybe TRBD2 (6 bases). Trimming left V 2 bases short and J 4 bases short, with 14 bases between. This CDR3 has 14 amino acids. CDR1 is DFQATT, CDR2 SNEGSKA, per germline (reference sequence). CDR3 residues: CSARNIGGGETQYF. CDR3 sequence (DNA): TGCAGTGCTAGAAATATCGGGGGAGGAGAGACCCAGTACTTC.

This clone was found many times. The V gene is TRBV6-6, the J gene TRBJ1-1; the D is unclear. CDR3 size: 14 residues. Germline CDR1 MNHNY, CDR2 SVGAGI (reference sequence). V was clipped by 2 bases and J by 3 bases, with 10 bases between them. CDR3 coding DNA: TGTGCCAGCAGTTACCGGCCCGGGGACACTGAAGCTTTCTTT. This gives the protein CASSYRPGDTEAFF.

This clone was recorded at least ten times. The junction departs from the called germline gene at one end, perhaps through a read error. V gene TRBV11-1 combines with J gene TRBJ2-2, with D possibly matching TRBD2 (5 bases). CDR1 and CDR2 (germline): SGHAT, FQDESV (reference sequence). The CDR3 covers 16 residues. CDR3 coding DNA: TGTGCCAGCAGCCTAGCTGGCGCCCAGAACACCGGGGAGCTGTTTTTT. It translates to CASSLAGAQNTGELFF. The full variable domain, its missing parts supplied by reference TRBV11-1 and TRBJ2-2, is EAEVAQSPRYKITEKSQAVAFWCDPISGHATLYWYRQILGQGPELLVQFQDESVVDDSQLPKDRFSAERLKGVDSTLKIQPAELGDSAMYLCASSLAGAQNTGELFFGEGSRLTVL.

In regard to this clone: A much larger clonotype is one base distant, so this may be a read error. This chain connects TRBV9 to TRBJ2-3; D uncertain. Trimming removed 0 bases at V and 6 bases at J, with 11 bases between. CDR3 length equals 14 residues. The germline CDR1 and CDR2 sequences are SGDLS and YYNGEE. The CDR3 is CASSVDDQSDTQYF. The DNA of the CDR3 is TGTGCCAGCAGCGTAGACGATCAGTCCGATACGCAGTATTTT.

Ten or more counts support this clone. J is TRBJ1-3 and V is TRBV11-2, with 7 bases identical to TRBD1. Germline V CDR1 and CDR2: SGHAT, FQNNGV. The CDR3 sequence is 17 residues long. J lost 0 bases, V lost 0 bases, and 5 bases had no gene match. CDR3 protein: CASSLETGLSSGNTIYF. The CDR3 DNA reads TGTGCCAGCAGCTTAGAGACAGGGTTAAGCTCTGGAAACACCATATATTTT.

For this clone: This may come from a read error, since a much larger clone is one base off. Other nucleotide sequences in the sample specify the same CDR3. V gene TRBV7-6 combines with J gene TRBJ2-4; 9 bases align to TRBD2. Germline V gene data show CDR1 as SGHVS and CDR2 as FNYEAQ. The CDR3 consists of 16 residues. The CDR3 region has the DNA TGTGCAAGCAGCACCGGGACTAGCCTCGAAAAAAACATTCAGTACTTC. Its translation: CASSTGTSLEKNIQYF.

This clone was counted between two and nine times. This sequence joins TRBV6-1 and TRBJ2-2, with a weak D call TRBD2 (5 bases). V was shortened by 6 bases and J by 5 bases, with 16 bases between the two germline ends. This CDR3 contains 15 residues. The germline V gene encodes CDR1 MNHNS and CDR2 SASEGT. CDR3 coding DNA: TGTGCCAGCAGGACGCTGGCGGACTTTACCGGGGAGCTGTTTTTT. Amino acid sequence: CASRTLADFTGELFF.

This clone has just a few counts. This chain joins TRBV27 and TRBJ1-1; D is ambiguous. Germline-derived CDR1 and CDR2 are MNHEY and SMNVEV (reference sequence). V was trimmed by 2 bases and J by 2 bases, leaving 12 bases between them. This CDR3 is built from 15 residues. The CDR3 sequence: CASSLTPWGNTEAFF. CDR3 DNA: TGTGCCAGCAGTTTAACTCCATGGGGTAACACTGAAGCTTTCTTT.

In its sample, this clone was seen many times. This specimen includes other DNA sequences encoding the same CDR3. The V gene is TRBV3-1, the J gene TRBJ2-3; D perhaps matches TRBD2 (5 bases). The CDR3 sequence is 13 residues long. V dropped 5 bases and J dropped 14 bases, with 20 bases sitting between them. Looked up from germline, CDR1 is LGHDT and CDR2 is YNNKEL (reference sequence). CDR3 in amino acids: CASSAGPGPPGYF. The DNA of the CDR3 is TGTGCCAGCAGCGCGGGCCCCGGGCCCCCAGGGTATTTT.